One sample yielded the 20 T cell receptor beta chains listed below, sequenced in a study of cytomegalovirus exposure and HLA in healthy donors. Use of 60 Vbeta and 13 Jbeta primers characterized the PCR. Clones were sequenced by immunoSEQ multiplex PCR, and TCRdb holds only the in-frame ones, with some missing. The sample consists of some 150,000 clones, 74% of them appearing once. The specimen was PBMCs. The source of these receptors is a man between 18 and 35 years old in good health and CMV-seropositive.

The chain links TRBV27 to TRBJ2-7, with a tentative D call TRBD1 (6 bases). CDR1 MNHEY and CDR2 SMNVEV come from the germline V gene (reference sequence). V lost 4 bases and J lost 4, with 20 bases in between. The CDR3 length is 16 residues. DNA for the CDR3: TGTGCCAGCAGTTGGGGGTCAGGGGATATTTTGTACGAGCAGTACTTC. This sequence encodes CASSWGSGDILYEQYF.

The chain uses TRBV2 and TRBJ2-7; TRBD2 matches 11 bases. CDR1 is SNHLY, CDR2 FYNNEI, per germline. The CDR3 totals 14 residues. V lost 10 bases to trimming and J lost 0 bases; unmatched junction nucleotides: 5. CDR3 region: CATRTSGLSYEQYF. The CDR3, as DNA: TGTGCCACACGGACTAGCGGGCTCTCCTACGAGCAGTACTTC. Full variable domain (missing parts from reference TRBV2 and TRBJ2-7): EPEVTQTPSHQVTQMGQEVILRCVPISNHLYFYWYRQILGQKVEFLVSFYNNEISEKSEIFDDQFSVERPDGSNFTLKIRSTKLEDSAMYFCATRTSGLSYEQYFGPGTRLTVT.

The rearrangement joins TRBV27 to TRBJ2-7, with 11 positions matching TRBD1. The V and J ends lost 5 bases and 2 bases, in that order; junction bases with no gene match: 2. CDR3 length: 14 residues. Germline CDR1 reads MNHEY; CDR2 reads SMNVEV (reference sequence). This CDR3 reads CASSGDRGAYEQYF. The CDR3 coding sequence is TGTGCCAGCAGTGGGGACAGGGGGGCCTACGAGCAGTACTTC.

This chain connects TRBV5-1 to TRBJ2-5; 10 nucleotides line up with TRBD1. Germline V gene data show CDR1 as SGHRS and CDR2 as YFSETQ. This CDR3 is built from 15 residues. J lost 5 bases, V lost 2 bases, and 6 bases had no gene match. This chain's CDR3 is CASSLGQGGGETQYF. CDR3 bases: TGCGCCAGCAGCTTAGGACAGGGGGGAGGGGAGACCCAGTACTTC. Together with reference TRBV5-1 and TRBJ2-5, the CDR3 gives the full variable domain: KAGVTQTPRYLIKTRGQQVTLSCSPISGHRSVSWYQQTPGQGLQFLFEYFSETQRNKGNFPGRFSGRQFSNSRSEMNVSTLELGDSALYLCASSLGQGGGETQYFGPGTRLLVL.

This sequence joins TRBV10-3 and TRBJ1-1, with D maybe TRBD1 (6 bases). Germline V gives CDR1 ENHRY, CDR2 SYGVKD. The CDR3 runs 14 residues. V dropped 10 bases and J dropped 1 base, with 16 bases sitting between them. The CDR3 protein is CATQQDRANTEAFF. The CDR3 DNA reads TGTGCCACCCAACAGGACAGAGCGAACACTGAAGCTTTCTTT.

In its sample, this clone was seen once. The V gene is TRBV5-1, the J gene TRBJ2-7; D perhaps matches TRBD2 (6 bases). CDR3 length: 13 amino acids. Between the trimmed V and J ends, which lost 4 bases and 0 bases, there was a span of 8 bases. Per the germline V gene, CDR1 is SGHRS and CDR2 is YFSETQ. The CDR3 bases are TGCGCCAGCAGCGAGGAGGGCTCCTACGAGCAGTACTTC. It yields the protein CASSEEGSYEQYF.

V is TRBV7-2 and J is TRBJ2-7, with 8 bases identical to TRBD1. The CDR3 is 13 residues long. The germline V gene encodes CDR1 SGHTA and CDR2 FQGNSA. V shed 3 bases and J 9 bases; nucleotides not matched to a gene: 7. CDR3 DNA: TGTGCCAGCAGCTTCCGAGGACAGGGCGGGCAGTACTTC. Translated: CASSFRGQGGQYF.

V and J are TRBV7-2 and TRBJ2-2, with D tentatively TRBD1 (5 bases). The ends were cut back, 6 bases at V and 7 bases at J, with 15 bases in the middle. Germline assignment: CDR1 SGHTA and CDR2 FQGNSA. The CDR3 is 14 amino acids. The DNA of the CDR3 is TGTGCCAGCAGTAAAAAAGGGGTTCACGGGGAGCTGTTTTTT. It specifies CASSKKGVHGELFF.

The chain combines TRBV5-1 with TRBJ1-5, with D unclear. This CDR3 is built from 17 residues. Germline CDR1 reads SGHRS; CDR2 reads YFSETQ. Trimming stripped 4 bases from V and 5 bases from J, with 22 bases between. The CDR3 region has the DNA TGCGCCAGCAGCCACCGGGAAACCGGTCTCCGGGATCAGCCCCAGCATTTT. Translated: CASSHRETGLRDQPQHF.

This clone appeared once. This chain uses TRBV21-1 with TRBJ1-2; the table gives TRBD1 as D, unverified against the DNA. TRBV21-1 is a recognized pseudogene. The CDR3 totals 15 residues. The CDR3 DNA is TGTGCCAGCAGCAGTGAACACAGGGAAGTGGCCGGCTACACCTTC. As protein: CASSSEHREVAGYTF.

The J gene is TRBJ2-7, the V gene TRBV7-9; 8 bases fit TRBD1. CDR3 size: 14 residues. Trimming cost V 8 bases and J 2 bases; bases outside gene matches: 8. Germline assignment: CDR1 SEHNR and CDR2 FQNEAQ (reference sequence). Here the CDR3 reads CASGVRGQAYEQYF. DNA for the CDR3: TGTGCCAGCGGAGTCAGGGGACAGGCCTACGAGCAGTACTTC.

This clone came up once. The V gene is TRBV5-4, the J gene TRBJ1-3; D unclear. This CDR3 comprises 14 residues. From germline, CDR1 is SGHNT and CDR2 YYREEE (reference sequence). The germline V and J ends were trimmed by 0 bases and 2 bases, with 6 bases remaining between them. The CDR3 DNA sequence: TGTGCCAGCAGCTTGGCCGGGGCTGGAAACACCATATATTTT. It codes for CASSLAGAGNTIYF.

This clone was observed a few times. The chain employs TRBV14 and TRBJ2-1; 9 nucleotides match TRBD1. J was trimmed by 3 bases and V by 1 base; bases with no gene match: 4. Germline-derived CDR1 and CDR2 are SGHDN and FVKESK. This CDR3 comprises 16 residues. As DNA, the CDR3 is TGTGCCAGCAGCCAAGGTCGGACAGGGGACTACAATGAGCAGTTCTTC. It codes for CASSQGRTGDYNEQFF.

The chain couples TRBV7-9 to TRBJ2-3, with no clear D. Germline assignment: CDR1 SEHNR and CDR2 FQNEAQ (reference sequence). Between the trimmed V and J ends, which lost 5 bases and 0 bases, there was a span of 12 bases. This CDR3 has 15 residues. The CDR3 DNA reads TGTGCCAGCAGCCTATGGTCCGTCAGCACAGATACGCAGTATTTT. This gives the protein CASSLWSVSTDTQYF.

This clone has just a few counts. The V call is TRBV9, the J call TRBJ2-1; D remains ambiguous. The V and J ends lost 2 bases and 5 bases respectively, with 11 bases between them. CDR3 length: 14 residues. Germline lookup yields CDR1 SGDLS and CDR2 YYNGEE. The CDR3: CASSVYNYNNEQFF. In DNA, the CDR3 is TGTGCCAGCAGCGTCTATAACTACAACAATGAGCAGTTCTTC.

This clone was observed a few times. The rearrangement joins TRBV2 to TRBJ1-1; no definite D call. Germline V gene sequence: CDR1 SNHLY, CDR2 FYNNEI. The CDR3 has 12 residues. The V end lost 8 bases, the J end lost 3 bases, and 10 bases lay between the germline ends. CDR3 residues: CASDYAHTEAFF. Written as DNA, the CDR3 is TGTGCCAGCGATTATGCGCACACTGAAGCTTTCTTT. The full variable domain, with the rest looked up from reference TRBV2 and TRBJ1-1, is EPEVTQTPSHQVTQMGQEVILRCVPISNHLYFYWYRQILGQKVEFLVSFYNNEISEKSEIFDDQFSVERPDGSNFTLKIRSTKLEDSAMYFCASDYAHTEAFFGQGTRLTVV.

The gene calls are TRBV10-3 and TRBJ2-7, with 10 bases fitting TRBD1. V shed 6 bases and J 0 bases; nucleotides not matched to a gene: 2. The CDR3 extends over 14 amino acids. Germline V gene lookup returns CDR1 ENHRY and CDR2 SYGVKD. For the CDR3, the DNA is TGTGCCATCAGAGGGACAGGGGTCTCCTACGAGCAGTACTTC. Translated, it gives CAIRGTGVSYEQYF.

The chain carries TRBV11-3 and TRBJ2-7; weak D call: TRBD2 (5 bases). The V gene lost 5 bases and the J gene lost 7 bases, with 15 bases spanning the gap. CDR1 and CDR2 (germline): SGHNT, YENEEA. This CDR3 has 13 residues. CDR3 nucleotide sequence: TGTGCCAGCAGCCTGCCTACTGAGGGTGAGCAGTACTTC. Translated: CASSLPTEGEQYF.

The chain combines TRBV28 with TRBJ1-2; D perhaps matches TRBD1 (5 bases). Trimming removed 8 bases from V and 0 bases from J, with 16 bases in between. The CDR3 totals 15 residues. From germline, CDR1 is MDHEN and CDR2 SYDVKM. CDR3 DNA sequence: TGTGCCAGCCAATTCCGGGACTGGGCTAACTATGGCTACACCTTC. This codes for CASQFRDWANYGYTF.

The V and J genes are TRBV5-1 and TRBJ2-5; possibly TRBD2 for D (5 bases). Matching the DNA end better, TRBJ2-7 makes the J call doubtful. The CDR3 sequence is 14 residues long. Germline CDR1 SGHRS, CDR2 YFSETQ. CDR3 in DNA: TGCGCCAGCAGCCCCCGAGAGGGATGGCACGAGCAGTACTTC. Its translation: CASSPREGWHEQYF.